What follows are 30 T cell receptor beta chains derived from one specimen sequenced in a study of T cells after yellow fever vaccination. TCRdb passed the 5' RACE reads through MiXCR, listing each CDR3 protein once. The sample holds under 550,000 distinct CDR3 sequences, about a fifth seen once. The sequencing here drew on PBMCs, taken less than 25 days after the first yellow fever vaccination. These receptors all come from a young man who received the YFV17D yellow fever vaccine.

The chain recombines TRBV29-1 with TRBJ1-2; D is unresolved. Germline-derived CDR1 and CDR2 are SQVTM and ANQGSEA. The CDR3 sequence is 11 residues long. Trimming left V 5 bases short and J 0 bases short, with 4 bases between. The DNA for the CDR3 is TGCAGCGTTACACCTAACTATGGCTACACCTTC. Translation: CSVTPNYGYTF.

This clonotype was seen only a few times. This sequence joins TRBV9 and TRBJ2-3; a possible D gene is TRBD2 (5 bases). Germline V gene data show CDR1 as SGDLS and CDR2 as YYNGEE. Trimming cost V 0 bases and J 6 bases, with 17 bases left between them. This CDR3 is 16 amino acids long. The CDR3 here is CASSVGSGFTSDTQYF. DNA of the CDR3: TGTGCCAGCAGCGTAGGATCGGGGTTCACCTCCGATACGCAGTATTTT.

This clonotype appeared a few times. The genes are TRBV5-1 and TRBJ2-5; 9 nucleotides match TRBD2. Germline V gene data show CDR1 as SGHRS and CDR2 as YFSETQ. The CDR3 has 15 amino acids. The V and J ends lost 5 bases and 3 bases, in that order; junction bases with no gene match: 8. In DNA, the CDR3 is TGCGCCAGCAGTTTTAGCGGGGGTCCCGAAGAGACCCAGTACTTC. This sequence encodes CASSFSGGPEETQYF.

The table lists this clonotype with a few counts. The chain is built from TRBV6-1 and TRBJ1-3; no definite D call. CDR1 MNHNS and CDR2 SASEGT come from the germline V gene. The CDR3 is made up of 16 amino acids. With 8 bases removed from V and 2 bases from J, the gap between germline ends came to 19 bases. The CDR3 DNA follows: TGTGCCAGCTCCCGTAAACCCGGAGGACCTGGAAACACCATATATTTT. Encoded protein: CASSRKPGGPGNTIYF.

This clonotype has more than one count but fewer than ten. The chain combines TRBV7-2 with TRBJ1-2; D not certain. Looked up from germline, CDR1 is SGHTA and CDR2 is FQGNSA. Trimming took 1 base from V and 4 from J, leaving 7 bases between them. The CDR3 covers 13 residues. CDR3 residues: CASSLGEFYGYTF. The CDR3 DNA reads TGTGCCAGCAGCTTAGGAGAATTCTATGGCTACACCTTC.

The CDR3 protein is CASSFTGGSYEQYV. Written as DNA, the CDR3 is TGTGCCAGCAGCTTCACAGGGGGCTCCTACGAGCAGTACGTC. This rearrangement joins TRBV5-6 to TRBJ2-7; 8 bases align to TRBD1. Trimming took 2 bases from V and 0 from J; bases not matched to a gene: 1. CDR1 is SGHDT, CDR2 YYEEEE, per germline. The CDR3 spans 14 residues.

The chain is built from TRBV2 and TRBJ2-1; 10 bases agree with TRBD1. The J segment lost 9 bases and the V segment lost 3 bases, leaving 2 bases of the junction unmatched. CDR1 and CDR2 from the germline V gene are SNHLY and FYNNEI. The CDR3 extends over 13 amino acids. CDR3: CASSETGGTEQFF. The CDR3 nucleotides are TGTGCCAGCAGTGAGACAGGGGGCACTGAGCAGTTCTTC.

This clonotype was counted between two and nine times. J is TRBJ2-3 and V is TRBV28; possibly TRBD1 for D (6 bases). CDR1 and CDR2 from the germline V gene are MDHEN and SYDVKM. The CDR3 has 14 amino acids. The ends were cut back, 5 bases at V and 5 bases at J, with 14 bases in the middle. The CDR3 loop is CASSPVQGGDTQYF. CDR3 nucleotides: TGTGCCAGCAGTCCGGTACAAGGGGGAGATACGCAGTATTTT.

The chain joins TRBV5-1 to TRBJ2-5; 13 bases agree with TRBD2. Germline CDR1 SGHRS, CDR2 YFSETQ. CDR3 length equals 15 residues. The trim removed 4 bases at V and 4 bases at J, leaving 4 bases unmatched. CDR3 amino acids: CASSLRTSGGETQYF. CDR3 coding DNA: TGCGCCAGCAGCCTCAGGACTAGCGGGGGAGAGACCCAGTACTTC.

This chain uses TRBV7-9 with TRBJ1-6; D perhaps matches TRBD1 (5 bases). Germline V gene lookup returns CDR1 SEHNR and CDR2 FQNEAQ (reference sequence). Trimming left V 5 bases short and J 2 bases short, with 10 bases between. This CDR3 comprises 15 residues. The CDR3 spells CASSRDGAYNSPLHF. The DNA for the CDR3 is TGTGCCAGCAGCCGGGACGGGGCCTATAATTCACCCCTCCACTTT.

This clonotype was counted a few times. This chain connects TRBV6-1 to TRBJ1-5; D remains ambiguous. There are 13 residues in the CDR3. Per germline, CDR1 MNHNS and CDR2 SASEGT. Trimming cost V 1 base and J 4 bases, with 5 bases left between them. This CDR3 reads CASSEVGNQPQHF. The DNA of the CDR3 is TGTGCCAGCAGTGAAGTGGGAAATCAGCCCCAGCATTTT.

In its sample, this clonotype was seen many times. V gene TRBV6-2 or TRBV6-3 combines with J gene TRBJ2-3; TRBD1 aligns across 9 bases. Trimming at V came to 4 bases and at J to 2 bases, leaving 7 bases not matched to a gene. Germline V gene lookup returns CDR1 MNHEY and CDR2 SVGEGT. The length of the CDR3 is 16 residues. In DNA form, the CDR3 reads TGTGCCAGCAGTTCTTGGACAGGGGCGACCACAGATACGCAGTATTTT. The encoded protein is CASSSWTGATTDTQYF.

The V call is TRBV19, the J call TRBJ2-3; D may be TRBD1 or TRBD2 (6 bases each). Germline V gene lookup returns CDR1 LNHDA and CDR2 SQIVND (reference sequence). V was shortened by 4 bases and J by 8 bases, with 25 bases between the two germline ends. This CDR3 is 17 amino acids long. The CDR3 loop reads CASSNTRPSWTAGTQYF. The CDR3 DNA follows: TGTGCCAGTAGTAACACTCGACCCTCCTGGACAGCGGGTACGCAGTATTTT.

This chain joins TRBV29-1 and TRBJ2-7, with 9 bases identical to TRBD1. This CDR3 region has 13 residues. The junction had 6 bases not matched to a gene; V was cut back by 7 bases and J by 2 bases. Germline CDR1 is SQVTM and CDR2 is ANQGSEA. DNA for the CDR3: TGCAGCGCCGGACAGGGGCCCCCCTACGAGCAGTACTTC. Residues: CSAGQGPPYEQYF.

V gene TRBV4-3 combines with J gene TRBJ1-2, with no clear D. There are 15 residues in the CDR3. Germline CDR1 LGHNA, CDR2 YSLEER. V was pared by 1 base and J by 8 bases, with 17 bases between. The CDR3 sequence is CASSQGTDQVRGYTF. As DNA, the CDR3 is TGCGCCAGCAGCCAAGGCACCGACCAGGTCAGGGGCTACACCTTC.

This sequence joins TRBV7-3 and TRBJ2-3, with D maybe TRBD2 (7 bases). This CDR3 is 20 amino acids long. Germline CDR1 is SGHTA and CDR2 is FQGTGA. Trimming cost V 5 bases and J 2 bases, with 29 bases left between them. The CDR3 DNA reads TGTGCCAGCAGCCTAGTAACTCGAACCGGGCCGGGGGGCGTCACAGATACGCAGTATTTT. This gives the protein CASSLVTRTGPGGVTDTQYF.

V is TRBV11-2 and J is TRBJ2-7, with D possibly TRBD2 on 6 matching bases. This CDR3 has 13 residues. Per the germline V gene, CDR1 is SGHAT and CDR2 is FQNNGV. Trimming took off 3 bases at V and 9 bases at J, with 15 bases between the two ends. The CDR3 sequence is CASSLGRPGGQYF. For the CDR3, the DNA is TGTGCCAGCAGCTTGGGGAGGCCTGGCGGGCAGTACTTC.

The V call is TRBV20-1, the J call TRBJ1-6, with D unclear. V lost 5 bases and J 14 bases, leaving 13 bases between the germline ends. There are 11 residues in the CDR3. Germline V gene lookup returns CDR1 DFQATT and CDR2 SNEGSKA (reference sequence). The CDR3 reads CSAPDRRTLHF. For the CDR3, the DNA is TGCAGTGCTCCGGACCGTAGAACCCTCCACTTT.

This clonotype was seen a few times. V gene TRBV5-1 combines with J gene TRBJ2-5; D is ambiguous. The V end lost 7 bases, the J end lost 1 base, and 11 bases lay between the germline ends. The CDR3 loop spans 13 amino acids. The germline gives CDR1 SGHRS, CDR2 YFSETQ. The chain's CDR3 is CASQLYGQETQYF. CDR3 nucleotide sequence: TGCGCCAGCCAACTTTATGGCCAAGAGACCCAGTACTTC.

The V call is TRBV12-3 or TRBV12-4, the J call TRBJ2-5, with TRBD2 as a possible D gene (5 bases). Trimming removed 7 bases from V and 5 bases from J, with 8 bases in between. CDR3 length: 11 amino acids. The CDR3 nucleotides are TGTGCCAGCACGGGGAGCGAGACCCAGTACTTC. Protein: CASTGSETQYF.

The chain carries TRBV30 and TRBJ1-3; D possibly corresponds to TRBD1 (6 bases). The V end was cut by 4 bases, the J end by 0 bases, with 10 bases between. CDR1 and CDR2 (germline): GTSNPN, SVGIG (reference sequence). CDR3 length: 14 residues. The DNA for the CDR3 is TGTGCCTGGACGACAGGACTCTCTGGAAACACCATATATTTT. Translating it yields CAWTTGLSGNTIYF.

This clonotype came up a few times. This chain uses TRBV18 with TRBJ2-1; D might be TRBD1 (6 bases). Trimming shortened V by 4 bases and J by 5 bases, and 6 bases separated the two germline ends. Per germline, CDR1 KGHSH and CDR2 LQKENI. The CDR3 spans 12 residues. CDR3 DNA: TGTGCCAGCTCACGGGACAACAATGAGCAGTTCTTC. It codes for CASSRDNNEQFF.

V and J are TRBV6-1 and TRBJ2-7; D may be TRBD1 (6 bases). The CDR3 contains 14 residues. V was trimmed by 6 bases and J by 6 bases, leaving 18 bases between them. CDR1 and CDR2 from the germline V gene are MNHNS and SASEGT. The CDR3 DNA is TGTGCCAGCAGGCCTGGACAGTTCCGAGGCGAGCAGTACGTC. Protein: CASRPGQFRGEQYV.

This clonotype has more than one count but fewer than ten. The CDR3 loop reads CASRRRANSPLHF. The CDR3 DNA reads TGTGCCAGCAGACGTAGGGCGAATTCACCCCTCCACTTT. This chain uses TRBV7-2 with TRBJ1-6; D call uncertain. Germline V CDR1 and CDR2: SGHTA, FQGNSA. The CDR3 is made up of 13 amino acids. V lost 6 bases and J lost 7, with 10 bases in between.

This clonotype has just a few counts. The CDR3 bases are TGTGCCAGCAGTACACCGACAGGGCCCGGGGAGCTGTTTTTT. Amino acid sequence: CASSTPTGPGELFF. The chain recombines TRBV27 with TRBJ2-2; 7 bases are shared with TRBD1. The CDR3 loop spans 14 amino acids. Losses at the gene ends were 5 bases for V and 6 bases for J; bases not matched to a gene: 6. Germline V gives CDR1 MNHEY, CDR2 SMNVEV (reference sequence).

This clonotype was counted at least ten times. The rearrangement joins TRBV29-1 to TRBJ2-1, with 8 bases lining up with TRBD1. This CDR3 contains 11 residues. Germline CDR1 reads SQVTM; CDR2 reads ANQGSEA. Trimming took 8 bases from V and 5 from J; bases not matched to a gene: 2. The CDR3 region is CSTGQDNEQFF. The DNA of the CDR3 is TGCAGCACGGGACAGGACAATGAGCAGTTCTTC.

This chain links TRBV5-1 with TRBJ2-2; TRBD1 matches 9 bases. Germline CDR1 and CDR2: SGHRS and YFSETQ. The CDR3 is 17 residues long. V shed 2 bases, J shed 7 bases, and the junction held 12 bases outside the gene matches. CDR3 in amino acids: CASSLDPGQGSGGELFF. Written as DNA, the CDR3 is TGCGCCAGCAGCTTAGACCCAGGACAGGGGTCGGGCGGGGAGCTGTTTTTT.

This chain uses TRBV29-1 with TRBJ2-1; 7 bases map to TRBD1. Per germline, CDR1 SQVTM and CDR2 ANQGSEA. The CDR3 covers 15 residues. Unmatched junction bases numbered 15, after V lost 8 bases and J lost 5 bases. The CDR3 reads CSYQGGRGWDNEQFF. The CDR3 DNA is TGCAGCTATCAAGGGGGCAGAGGCTGGGACAATGAGCAGTTCTTC.

V gene TRBV2 combines with J gene TRBJ2-1; the match to TRBD2 covers 9 bases. Germline V gene data show CDR1 as SNHLY and CDR2 as FYNNEI. The length of the CDR3 is 14 residues. The J segment lost 4 bases and the V segment lost 4 bases, leaving 2 bases of the junction unmatched. The CDR3 spells CASSGGGAYNEQFF. The CDR3 DNA reads as TGTGCCAGCAGTGGCGGGGGGGCATACAATGAGCAGTTCTTC.

This clonotype was counted between two and nine times. This chain connects TRBV6-5 to TRBJ1-1; 8 bases match TRBD1. Germline CDR1 and CDR2: MNHEY and SVGAGI. J was trimmed by 5 bases and V by 0 bases; bases with no gene match: 14. This CDR3 contains 18 residues. This CDR3 reads CASSYSTVQGAPRTEAFF. As DNA, the CDR3 is TGTGCCAGCAGTTACTCGACAGTTCAGGGGGCGCCCAGGACTGAAGCTTTCTTT.